This TCR beta chain was sequenced in a study of CD8 T cells in Susac syndrome. Regarding the study as a whole: The authors acknowledged that the study's TCR sequencing and HLA analysis involved relatively few individuals.

Sequencing of TCR beta covered CD8+ and CD4+ T cells obtained from blood. Treatment-naive patients with stable or active relapsing-remitting disease were the multiple sclerosis controls. Reverse transcription used about 0.45 to 1 ug RNA and random hexamers. With immunoSEQ multiplex PCR, TCR beta CDR3 was amplified across 54 Vbeta and 13 Jbeta. TCRdb processed the immunoSEQ multiplex PCR reads anew with MiXCR; each CDR3 protein has one entry. The sample carries about 290,000 distinct CDR3 sequences, about 88% recorded once. Notes on this clonotype: Antigen unknown.

Germline V lookup: CDR1 MNHEY, CDR2 SVGEGT. V gave up 7 bases and J gave up 1 base; unmatched junction bases: 14. The CDR3 has 17 residues. The chain couples TRBV6-2 or TRBV6-3 to TRBJ2-7; 9 positions agree with TRBD1. The receptor comes from a human donor with multiple sclerosis. Sequencing was carried out using CD8+ T cells from PBMCs. The CDR3 reads CASTLTGGSRVSYEQYF. The CDR3 nucleotides are TGTGCCAGCACCCTGACAGGGGGTTCGAGAGTATCCTACGAGCAGTACTTC.